The 15 T cell receptor beta chains in this list originate from one sample, sequenced in a study of human T cells and chemical hapten exposure. MiXCR, run by TCRdb on the RACE reads, gives a single entry per CDR3 protein. The table shows tens of thousands of distinct CDR3 sequences, with more than 8% occurring only once. The time point denotes: pre-sensitization, week 0. Treatment given: therapeutic diphenylcyclopropenone sensitization with weekly scalp DPC. The sequences come from whole blood, collected in connection with sensitization to the hapten diphenylcyclopropenone (DPC). The origin of the receptors is a middle-aged man with alopecia areata. Some clones in this sample may be carry-over from other donors' samples.

The chain has TRBV6-2 or TRBV6-3 and TRBJ2-3; D is ambiguous. The CDR3 is 11 amino acids. Germline V gene data show CDR1 as MNHEY and CDR2 as SVGEGT. Trimming shortened V by 3 bases and J by 14 bases, and 12 bases separated the two germline ends. CDR3 loop: CASSYMAHPYF. The CDR3 bases are TGTGCCAGCAGTTATATGGCGCACCCGTATTTT.

This clonotype was observed a few times. This sequence joins TRBV20-1 and TRBJ2-3; D unresolved. Germline values: CDR1 DFQATT, CDR2 SNEGSKA (reference sequence). CDR3 length: 12 residues. V lost 5 bases, J lost 1 base, and 7 bases lay in between. CDR3 region: CSAHSRTDTQYF. DNA for the CDR3: TGCAGTGCTCATTCGCGCACAGATACGCAGTATTTT.

The gene calls are TRBV20-1 and TRBJ2-1; weak D call: TRBD2 (6 bases). With 0 bases removed from V and 1 base from J, the gap between germline ends came to 10 bases. The CDR3 contains 15 residues. In germline, CDR1 is DFQATT, CDR2 SNEGSKA (reference sequence). The CDR3 protein is CSARDLLASYNEQFF. CDR3 in DNA: TGCAGTGCTAGAGATCTTCTAGCGTCCTACAATGAGCAGTTCTTC.

This clonotype was seen only a few times. The chain is built from TRBV20-1 and TRBJ2-1; the match to TRBD2 covers 8 bases. The germline gives CDR1 DFQATT, CDR2 SNEGSKA (reference sequence). After removal of 3 bases from V and 0 bases from J, the junction contained 1 base not matched to a gene. The CDR3 is 14 residues long. DNA of the CDR3: TGCAGTGCTAGGAGCGGGAGCTCCTACAATGAGCAGTTCTTC. It specifies CSARSGSSYNEQFF.

This clonotype occurred many times. This chain links TRBV6-5 with TRBJ2-3, with TRBD1 matching 7 bases. With 6 bases clipped from V and 5 bases from J, the junction kept 11 bases outside the gene matches. Germline V gene lookup returns CDR1 MNHEY and CDR2 SVGAGI. The CDR3 is 15 amino acids. In DNA, the CDR3 is TGTGCCAGCAGCCAGGGACAGCTCTACGGAGATACGCAGTATTTT. It encodes CASSQGQLYGDTQYF.

The rearrangement uses TRBV10-3 and TRBJ2-7; D remains unclear. Trimming left V 3 bases short and J 2 bases short, with 11 bases between. This CDR3 contains 14 residues. Germline values: CDR1 ENHRY, CDR2 SYGVKD. The CDR3 loop is CAISEEGQTYEQYF. DNA of the CDR3: TGTGCCATCAGTGAAGAAGGGCAAACCTACGAGCAGTACTTC.

This clonotype occurred a few times. V usage is TRBV7-9 and J usage is TRBJ1-3; 7 nucleotides align to TRBD1. The CDR3 has 16 residues. Germline V gene lookup returns CDR1 SEHNR and CDR2 FQNEAQ (reference sequence). V lost 1 base to trimming and J lost 0 bases; unmatched junction nucleotides: 3. Written as DNA, the CDR3 is TGTGCCAGCAGCTTAGGGGGACAGTACTCTGGAAACACCATATATTTT. This gives the protein CASSLGGQYSGNTIYF.

This clonotype appeared many times. The chain uses TRBV5-1 and TRBJ2-1; TRBD2 aligns across 7 bases. Germline CDR1 reads SGHRS; CDR2 reads YFSETQ. The V gene end was trimmed by 5 bases and the J gene end by 5 bases; junction bases not matched to a gene: 7. The CDR3 runs 14 residues. CDR3 coding DNA: TGCGCCAGCAGACTAGCGATATTGAACAATGAGCAGTTCTTC. Encoded protein: CASRLAILNNEQFF.

This clonotype was seen only a few times. The V gene is TRBV13, the J gene TRBJ2-1; D is unresolved. Germline lookup yields CDR1 PRHDT and CDR2 FYEKMQ (reference sequence). The V end lost 5 bases, the J end lost 7 bases, and 15 bases lay between the germline ends. The CDR3 extends over 14 amino acids. The CDR3 loop is CASSPLPSNNEQFF. Here the CDR3 DNA reads TGTGCCAGCAGCCCCCTACCATCTAATAATGAGCAGTTCTTC.

This clonotype was observed a few times. This chain links TRBV12-3 or TRBV12-4 with TRBJ1-2; 7 positions agree with TRBD1. Losses at the gene ends were 6 bases for V and 2 bases for J; bases not matched to a gene: 12. This CDR3 contains 16 residues. CDR3 sequence (DNA): TGTGCCAGCAGCGCCCGCCGGGGACAGTTAAACTATGGCTACACCTTC. Residues: CASSARRGQLNYGYTF.

The chain employs TRBV30 and TRBJ2-7, with 10 nucleotides matching TRBD1. Looked up from germline, CDR1 is GTSNPN and CDR2 is SVGIG (reference sequence). This CDR3 is built from 14 residues. Trimming took 3 bases from V and 6 from J; bases not matched to a gene: 8. CDR3 DNA: TGTGCCTGGAGCGACGAGACAGGGGGCTCCGAGCAGTACTTC. Its protein is CAWSDETGGSEQYF. The full variable domain, rest sourced from reference TRBV30 and TRBJ2-7, is SQTIHQWPATLVQPVGSPLSLECTVEGTSNPNLYWYRQAAGRGLQLLFYSVGIGQISSEVPQNLSASRPQDRQFILSSKKLLLSDSGFYLCAWSDETGGSEQYFGPGTRLTVT.

This clonotype has ten or more counts. The J gene is TRBJ2-4, the V gene TRBV6-2 or TRBV6-3; 7 bases fit TRBD1. The V gene end was trimmed by 6 bases and the J gene end by 0 bases; junction bases not matched to a gene: 8. Germline-derived CDR1 and CDR2 are MNHEY and SVGEGT. The CDR3 length is 16 residues. CDR3 sequence (DNA): TGTGCCAGCAGACCCTCAGGGGGTCTAGCCAAAAACATTCAGTACTTC. It is translated as CASRPSGGLAKNIQYF.

The table lists this clonotype with many counts. This sequence joins TRBV7-8 and TRBJ1-5; no clear D gene. Germline CDR1 is SGHVS and CDR2 is FQNEAQ. This CDR3 has 15 amino acids. V was trimmed by 3 bases and J by 2 bases, leaving 11 bases between them. The chain's CDR3 is CASSLYHGRNQPQHF. CDR3 DNA: TGTGCCAGCAGCTTGTACCACGGCCGCAATCAGCCCCAGCATTTT.

The V and J genes are TRBV2 and TRBJ1-3, with D unresolved. Germline V gene sequence: CDR1 SNHLY, CDR2 FYNNEI. The CDR3 runs to 14 residues. The V gene lost 6 bases and the J gene lost 1 base, with 10 bases spanning the gap. CDR3 in DNA: TGTGCCAGCAGCGCCACAAGATCTGGAAACACCATATATTTT. Residues: CASSATRSGNTIYF.

This clonotype appeared many times. The chain links TRBV6-2 or TRBV6-3 to TRBJ1-4; maybe TRBD1 (6 bases). Germline values: CDR1 MNHEY, CDR2 SVGEGT. The germline V and J ends were trimmed by 6 bases and 0 bases, with 11 bases remaining between them. This CDR3 is built from 15 residues. The CDR3 sequence is CASRAGDATNEKLFF. For the CDR3, the DNA is TGTGCCAGCAGGGCAGGGGACGCAACTAATGAAAAACTGTTTTTT.